The next 31 T cell receptor beta chains were all read from a single sample in a study of blood T cell repertoires in COVID-19. Using immunoSEQ multiplex PCR, the repertoire was profiled, and TCRdb retains in-frame clones only, with some absent. The sample carries about 60,000 clones, roughly 88% recorded once. The sequenced sample was peripheral blood. The receptors were sampled from a man in his sixties or seventies with acute or convalescent COVID-19.

V and J are TRBV6-6 and TRBJ1-6; possible D gene TRBD1, 6 bases. CDR3 length: 15 residues. Per germline, CDR1 MNHNY and CDR2 SVGAGI (reference sequence). Between the trimmed V and J ends, which lost 4 bases and 9 bases, there was a span of 16 bases. In DNA, the CDR3 is TGTGCCAGCAGTTCCGGGGGGGACATGTTTTCACCCCTCCACTTT. It is translated as CASSSGGDMFSPLHF.

The chain combines TRBV7-6 with TRBJ1-6; D is perhaps TRBD1 (6 bases). Trimming pared 3 bases from V and 9 bases from J, leaving 15 bases between. The CDR3 runs 15 residues. The germline V gene has CDR1 SGHVS and CDR2 FNYEAQ. The CDR3 protein is CASSLAGVLGSPLHF. In DNA form, the CDR3 reads TGTGCCAGCAGCTTGGCAGGGGTTCTAGGTTCACCCCTCCACTTT.

This chain links TRBV6-5 with TRBJ1-1; tentative D call: TRBD1 (6 bases). Germline loops: CDR1 MNHEY, CDR2 SVGAGI. V lost 6 bases and J 1 base, leaving 9 bases between the germline ends. The CDR3 is made up of 13 amino acids. In nucleotides, the CDR3 is TGTGCCAGCAGACCGGGACAGAACACTGAAGCTTTCTTT. Its translation: CASRPGQNTEAFF.

J is TRBJ1-1 and V is TRBV3-1 (or the pseudogene TRBV3-2); possible D gene TRBD1, 6 bases. The CDR3 extends over 13 amino acids. V was trimmed by 2 bases and J by 8 bases, leaving 12 bases between them. Germline V lookup: CDR1 LGHDT, CDR2 YNNKEL (reference sequence). The CDR3 region has the DNA TGTGCCAGCAGCCAAACAGGGAGCCCCGAAGCTTTCTTT. It translates to CASSQTGSPEAFF.

This rearrangement joins TRBV5-1 to TRBJ2-3; D may be TRBD1 (5 bases). CDR1 is SGHRS and CDR2 is YFSETQ in the germline V gene. This CDR3 is 13 amino acids long. The V and J ends lost 2 bases and 4 bases respectively, with 8 bases between them. The CDR3 DNA reads TGCGCCAGCAGCTTACCCAGGGCAGATACGCAGTATTTT. This encodes CASSLPRADTQYF.

The rearrangement links TRBV6-5 to TRBJ1-5; 10 nucleotides align to TRBD1. Germline values: CDR1 MNHEY, CDR2 SVGAGI. The J segment lost 4 bases and the V segment lost 4 bases, leaving 1 base of the junction unmatched. This CDR3 spans 14 amino acids. CDR3 sequence: CASSWGQGNQPQHF. The CDR3 nucleotides read TGTGCCAGCAGTTGGGGACAGGGGAATCAGCCCCAGCATTTT.

The V and J genes are TRBV7-6 and TRBJ2-5; 8 nucleotides match TRBD1. There are 15 residues in the CDR3. J was trimmed by 5 bases and V by 1 base; bases with no gene match: 6. The germline CDR1 and CDR2 sequences are SGHVS and FNYEAQ. CDR3 DNA sequence: TGTGCCAGCAGCTTAGGCGCAGGGGGCTGGGAGACCCAGTACTTC. Protein sequence: CASSLGAGGWETQYF.

The chain joins TRBV7-2 to TRBJ2-2, with TRBD1 matching over 7 bases. There are 15 residues in the CDR3. Germline V gene sequence: CDR1 SGHTA, CDR2 FQGNSA. The V gene end was trimmed by 1 base and the J gene end by 6 bases; junction bases not matched to a gene: 5. CDR3 bases: TGTGCCAGCAGCTTAGGGGTGGGGACAGCCGGGGAGCTGTTTTTT. It encodes CASSLGVGTAGELFF.

The chain is built from TRBV7-9 and TRBJ2-7, with a tentative D call TRBD2 (6 bases). Per germline, CDR1 SEHNR and CDR2 FQNEAQ (reference sequence). The V end lost 1 base, the J end lost 2 bases, and 9 bases lay between the germline ends. This CDR3 has 14 amino acids. The CDR3 nucleotides are TGTGCCAGCAGCTTAGGGGGGGTTCCCTACGAGCAGTACTTC. Its translation is CASSLGGVPYEQYF.

The CDR3 DNA is TGTGCCAGCAGTTACGACTTCGGACAGCTGGGGCTCTACGAGCAGTACTTC. It encodes CASSYDFGQLGLYEQYF. The chain carries TRBV6-2 or TRBV6-3 and TRBJ2-7; D may be TRBD1 (6 bases). The V gene lost 2 bases and the J gene lost 3 bases, with 20 bases spanning the gap. The CDR3 has 17 amino acids. Per germline, CDR1 MNHEY and CDR2 SVGEGT.

The chain combines TRBV3-1 (or the pseudogene TRBV3-2) with TRBJ2-3, with 7 bases lining up with TRBD2. The V segment lost 1 base and the J segment 6 bases; nucleotides outside the gene matches: 4. This CDR3 comprises 14 residues. The germline V gene has CDR1 LGHDT and CDR2 YNNKEL (reference sequence). The CDR3 DNA follows: TGTGCCAGCAGCCAAGTAACTAGCGTGGATACGCAGTATTTT. Its protein is CASSQVTSVDTQYF.

The chain employs TRBV28 and TRBJ2-6; 11 nucleotides line up with TRBD1. Germline V gene sequence: CDR1 MDHEN, CDR2 SYDVKM. With 4 bases clipped from V and 2 bases from J, the junction kept 7 bases outside the gene matches. This CDR3 has 18 residues. The CDR3 region is CASSSFRTGGAGANVLTF. CDR3 nucleotide sequence: TGTGCCAGCAGTTCATTTCGGACAGGGGGCGCTGGGGCCAACGTCCTGACTTTC.

The gene calls are TRBV3-1 (or the pseudogene TRBV3-2) and TRBJ2-6; TRBD1 agrees at 11 bases. The CDR3 has 18 amino acids. The germline gives CDR1 LGHDT, CDR2 YNNKEL (reference sequence). V was pared by 3 bases and J by 0 bases, with 4 bases of the junction left unmatched. The CDR3 spells CASSHPGTGGSGANVLTF. The CDR3, as DNA: TGTGCCAGCAGCCATCCGGGGACAGGGGGCTCTGGGGCCAACGTCCTGACTTTC.

There are a few counts of this clone. The V and J genes are TRBV6-2 or TRBV6-3 and TRBJ1-1; D is perhaps TRBD1 (5 bases). V was trimmed by 2 bases and J by 4 bases, leaving 11 bases between them. The CDR3 runs 14 residues. Germline values: CDR1 MNHEY, CDR2 SVGEGT. The CDR3 loop is CASSYRAGVTEAFF. In DNA, the CDR3 is TGTGCCAGCAGTTACCGGGCGGGGGTCACTGAAGCTTTCTTT.

The rearrangement joins TRBV14 to TRBJ2-1; 7 nucleotides align to TRBD2. This CDR3 comprises 14 residues. Germline V gene sequence: CDR1 SGHDN, CDR2 FVKESK. V was pared by 3 bases and J by 9 bases, with 8 bases of the junction left unmatched. CDR3 protein: CASSHEAGGTEQFF. The CDR3 DNA is TGTGCCAGCAGCCATGAAGCCGGGGGGACTGAGCAGTTCTTC.

This clone was seen only once. The rearrangement joins TRBV28 to TRBJ1-2; 7 bases are shared with TRBD1. V shed 6 bases and J 6 bases; nucleotides not matched to a gene: 7. Germline lookup yields CDR1 MDHEN and CDR2 SYDVKM. The CDR3 totals 13 residues. The CDR3: CASRKYDRDGYTF. In nucleotides, the CDR3 is TGTGCCAGCAGAAAATACGACAGGGATGGCTACACCTTC.

The J gene is TRBJ1-2, the V gene TRBV6-2 or TRBV6-3; D is perhaps TRBD1 (5 bases). Trimming left V 1 base short and J 7 bases short, with 16 bases between. The CDR3 runs to 15 residues. CDR1 and CDR2 from the germline V gene are MNHEY and SVGEGT. The CDR3 spells CASSYLDIRESGYTF. Written as DNA, the CDR3 is TGTGCCAGCAGTTACTTGGACATTCGAGAGAGTGGCTACACCTTC.

The chain combines TRBV5-1 with TRBJ2-2; 12 bases map to TRBD2. Trimming at V came to 4 bases and at J to 3 bases, leaving 4 bases not matched to a gene. This CDR3 contains 16 residues. In germline, CDR1 is SGHRS, CDR2 YFSETQ. CDR3 residues: CASSIRLAGDTGELFF. Here the CDR3 DNA reads TGCGCCAGCAGCATCCGACTAGCGGGGGACACCGGGGAGCTGTTTTTT.

The chain has TRBV5-5 and TRBJ2-1; tentatively, D is TRBD2 (5 bases). The V end was cut by 6 bases, the J end by 9 bases, with 10 bases between. The CDR3 spans 11 residues. Per germline, CDR1 SGHKS and CDR2 YYEKEE (reference sequence). The CDR3 DNA follows: TGTGCCAGCACCAAGCGGTCTGAGCAGTTCTTC. Translating gives CASTKRSEQFF.

As DNA, the CDR3 is TGTGCCAGCACTCCCGGGACAGCCTCCTACGAGCAGTACTTC. Amino acids: CASTPGTASYEQYF. The chain joins TRBV28 to TRBJ2-7; TRBD1 matches at 7 bases. The CDR3 spans 14 residues. Germline loops: CDR1 MDHEN, CDR2 SYDVKM. V lost 7 bases and J lost 0; bases outside the gene matches: 6.

This chain joins TRBV5-5 and TRBJ2-5; perhaps TRBD1 as D (5 bases). V lost 2 bases, J lost 2 bases, and 7 bases lay in between. The V gene's germline CDR1 is SGHKS and CDR2 YYEKEE (reference sequence). The CDR3 is made up of 13 amino acids. CDR3 sequence: CASSFSGQETQYF. The DNA for the CDR3 is TGTGCCAGCAGCTTCTCAGGGCAAGAGACCCAGTACTTC.

CDR3 in DNA: TGCGCCAGCAGCCAATCGAGGGCGGGGGCCCCTGAAGATACGCAGTATTTT. This codes for CASSQSRAGAPEDTQYF. The V gene is TRBV4-3, the J gene TRBJ2-3; D may be TRBD2 (7 bases). The ends were cut back, 2 bases at V and 5 bases at J, with 20 bases in the middle. The CDR3 contains 17 residues. Germline loops: CDR1 LGHNA, CDR2 YSLEER.

The chain combines TRBV6-5 with TRBJ2-7, with D perhaps matching TRBD1 (6 bases). The CDR3 runs to 15 residues. V was trimmed by 6 bases and J by 3 bases, leaving 18 bases between them. CDR1 and CDR2 (germline): MNHEY, SVGAGI. Here the CDR3 reads CASSRTEKGVYEQYF. The CDR3 bases are TGTGCCAGCAGCCGGACAGAAAAGGGAGTCTACGAGCAGTACTTC.

The chain is built from TRBV29-1 and TRBJ1-1; no reliable D call. Deletions cut 6 bases from V and 3 bases from J, with 11 bases between. Germline lookup yields CDR1 SQVTM and CDR2 ANQGSEA. The CDR3 runs to 12 residues. For the CDR3, the DNA is TGCAGCGTCCCATTGCGGGACACTGAAGCTTTCTTT. Its translation is CSVPLRDTEAFF.

This chain uses TRBV19 with TRBJ2-3; 11 nucleotides match TRBD2. Germline CDR1 reads LNHDA; CDR2 reads SQIVND (reference sequence). The V gene end was trimmed by 6 bases and the J gene end by 4 bases; junction bases not matched to a gene: 6. The CDR3 consists of 15 residues. The CDR3 loop reads CASSFSGGAADTQYF. CDR3 coding DNA: TGTGCCAGTAGCTTTAGCGGGGGGGCCGCAGATACGCAGTATTTT.

The chain has TRBV6-5 and TRBJ2-5; 9 positions agree with TRBD1. Trimming removed 2 bases from V and 4 bases from J; junction bases left unmatched: 2. CDR1 and CDR2 (germline): MNHEY, SVGAGI. This CDR3 comprises 14 residues. DNA of the CDR3: TGTGCCAGCAGTTACGGGACAGGGTTAGAGACCCAGTACTTC. Translation gives CASSYGTGLETQYF.

V gene TRBV9 combines with J gene TRBJ2-3; tentative D call: TRBD1 (6 bases). CDR3 size: 14 residues. V was trimmed by 2 bases and J by 2 bases, leaving 9 bases between them. Germline V gives CDR1 SGDLS, CDR2 YYNGEE. The CDR3: CASSVQGITDTQYF. For the CDR3, the DNA is TGTGCCAGCAGCGTGCAGGGGATCACAGATACGCAGTATTTT.

CDR3 amino acids: CALGGETPGGNTIYF. CDR3 sequence (DNA): TGTGCCCTCGGGGGGGAGACGCCGGGTGGAAACACCATATATTTT. The chain links TRBV30 to TRBJ1-3, with D maybe TRBD1 (5 bases). This CDR3 is 15 amino acids long. Deletions cut 8 bases from V and 3 bases from J, with 20 bases between. Germline CDR1 is GTSNPN and CDR2 is SVGIG (reference sequence).

The chain links TRBV27 to TRBJ1-1; D remains unclear. The CDR3 has 14 amino acids. Germline CDR1 MNHEY, CDR2 SMNVEV (reference sequence). V was cut by 2 bases and J by 4 bases, with 11 bases left in between. CDR3 loop: CASSLLSAGTEAFF. As DNA, the CDR3 is TGTGCCAGCAGTTTACTCTCGGCAGGCACTGAAGCTTTCTTT.

The V gene is TRBV19, the J gene TRBJ2-3; TRBD1 is a possible D gene (5 bases). V dropped 7 bases and J dropped 4 bases, with 18 bases sitting between them. Germline CDR1 LNHDA, CDR2 SQIVND (reference sequence). The CDR3 covers 15 residues. Here the CDR3 reads CASKGAGPLSDTQYF. Here the CDR3 DNA reads TGTGCCAGTAAGGGCGCAGGGCCGCTGTCAGATACGCAGTATTTT.

This chain's CDR3 is CASSLVGSGRFQETQYF. CDR3 sequence (DNA): TGTGCCAGCAGCTTAGTCGGTAGCGGGCGTTTCCAAGAGACCCAGTACTTC. The genes are TRBV7-2 and TRBJ2-5, with TRBD2 matching 7 bases. Trimming at V came to 1 base and at J to 1 base, leaving 9 bases not matched to a gene. Germline CDR1 is SGHTA and CDR2 is FQGNSA. The CDR3 totals 17 residues.